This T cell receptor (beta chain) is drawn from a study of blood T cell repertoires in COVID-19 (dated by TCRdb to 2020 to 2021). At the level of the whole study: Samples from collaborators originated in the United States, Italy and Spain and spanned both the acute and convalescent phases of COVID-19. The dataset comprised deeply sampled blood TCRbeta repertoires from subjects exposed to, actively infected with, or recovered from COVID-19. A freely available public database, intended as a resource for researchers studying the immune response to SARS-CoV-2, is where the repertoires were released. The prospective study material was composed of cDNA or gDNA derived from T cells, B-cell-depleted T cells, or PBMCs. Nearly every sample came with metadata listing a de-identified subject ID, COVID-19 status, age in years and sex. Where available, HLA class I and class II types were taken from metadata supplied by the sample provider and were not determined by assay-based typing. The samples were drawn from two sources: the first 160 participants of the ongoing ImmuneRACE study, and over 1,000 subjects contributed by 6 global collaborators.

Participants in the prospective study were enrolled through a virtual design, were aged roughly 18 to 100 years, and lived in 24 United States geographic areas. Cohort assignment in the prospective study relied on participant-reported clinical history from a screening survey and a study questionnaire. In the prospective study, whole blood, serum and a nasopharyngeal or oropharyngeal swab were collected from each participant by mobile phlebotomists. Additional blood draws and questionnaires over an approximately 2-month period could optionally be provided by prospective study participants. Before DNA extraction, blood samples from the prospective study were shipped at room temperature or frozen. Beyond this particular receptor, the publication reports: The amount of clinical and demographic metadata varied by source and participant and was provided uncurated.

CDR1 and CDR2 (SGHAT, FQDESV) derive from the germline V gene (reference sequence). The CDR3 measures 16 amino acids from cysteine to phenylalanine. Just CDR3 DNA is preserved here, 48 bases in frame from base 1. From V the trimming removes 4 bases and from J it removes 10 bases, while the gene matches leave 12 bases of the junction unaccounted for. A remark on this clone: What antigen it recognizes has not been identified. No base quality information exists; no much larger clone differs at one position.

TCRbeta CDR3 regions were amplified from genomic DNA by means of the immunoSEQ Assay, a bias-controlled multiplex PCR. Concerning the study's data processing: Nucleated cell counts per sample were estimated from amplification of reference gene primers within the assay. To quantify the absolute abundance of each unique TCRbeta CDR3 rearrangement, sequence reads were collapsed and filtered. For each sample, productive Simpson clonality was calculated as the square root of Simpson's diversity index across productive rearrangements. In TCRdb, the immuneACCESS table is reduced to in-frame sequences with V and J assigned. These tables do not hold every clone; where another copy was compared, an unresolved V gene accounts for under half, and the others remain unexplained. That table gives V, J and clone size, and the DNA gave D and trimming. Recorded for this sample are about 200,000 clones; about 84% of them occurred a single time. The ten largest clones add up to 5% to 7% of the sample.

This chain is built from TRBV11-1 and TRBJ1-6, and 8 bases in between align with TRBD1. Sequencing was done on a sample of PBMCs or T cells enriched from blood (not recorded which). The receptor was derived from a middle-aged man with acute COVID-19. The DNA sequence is TGTGCCAGCAGCTCCCAGGGGGCTCAAGCCGGGTCACCCCTCCACTTT. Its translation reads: CASSSQGAQAGSPLHF.